The 23 T cell receptor beta chains listed next were all sequenced from one sample in a study of shared clonotypes between healthy human individuals. Data came from immunoSEQ multiplex PCR; TCRdb stores just in-frame clones and leaves some out. The sample contains approximately 1.5 million clones, 95% to 99% of which appear only once. Sequencing was carried out using naive CD4+ T cells sorted from blood. The subset: CD45RA+ positively selected. Receptor source: a man aged 25 to 45 in good health.

This sequence joins TRBV15 and TRBJ1-5; the D gene is possibly TRBD1 (5 bases). The CDR3 loop spans 13 amino acids. Germline-derived CDR1 and CDR2 are LNHNV and YYDKDF (reference sequence). V lost 1 base and J lost 9, with 10 bases in between. In DNA form, the CDR3 reads TGTGCCACCAGCAGAGGGAGACAGCTGCCCCAGCATTTT. Translating it yields CATSRGRQLPQHF.

The J gene is TRBJ2-4, the V gene TRBV4-1; 7 positions agree with TRBD1. V lost 2 bases and J lost 3; bases outside the gene matches: 4. From germline, CDR1 is MGHRA and CDR2 YSYEKL. The CDR3 has 15 residues. For the CDR3, the DNA is TGCGCCAGCAGCCAACTGGGACAGAGCAAAAACATTCAGTACTTC. As protein: CASSQLGQSKNIQYF.

The chain employs TRBV10-1 and TRBJ1-4, with no clear D. The CDR3 loop spans 12 amino acids. Deletions cut 0 bases from V and 5 bases from J, with 1 base between. Per the germline V gene, CDR1 is WNHNN and CDR2 is SYGVQD (reference sequence). The CDR3 region is CASSESNEKLFF. CDR3 sequence (DNA): TGCGCCAGCAGTGAGTCAAATGAAAAACTGTTTTTT.

The chain is built from TRBV12-5 and TRBJ2-2; D perhaps matches TRBD1 (5 bases). V was pared by 0 bases and J by 2 bases, with 19 bases between. This CDR3 has 19 amino acids. Per germline, CDR1 LGHNT and CDR2 FRNRAP. This CDR3 is CASGLVPISWTTNTGELFF. The CDR3 coding sequence is TGTGCTAGTGGTTTGGTACCAATTTCGTGGACAACAAACACCGGGGAGCTGTTTTTT.

The chain employs TRBV19 and TRBJ2-2; 8 bases match TRBD1. J was trimmed by 2 bases and V by 6 bases; bases with no gene match: 5. The CDR3 is 15 residues long. Germline V gives CDR1 LNHDA, CDR2 SQIVND (reference sequence). CDR3 in DNA: TGTGCCAGTAGACACAGGGGGGCCAACACCGGGGAGCTGTTTTTT. Translation gives CASRHRGANTGELFF.

This chain connects TRBV6-5 to TRBJ2-6; TRBD1 might be the D (5 bases). Germline-derived CDR1 and CDR2 are MNHEY and SVGAGI. The CDR3 extends over 15 amino acids. The ends were cut back, 4 bases at V and 0 bases at J, with 7 bases in the middle. The CDR3 DNA reads TGTGCCAGCAGTTCAGGGTCCTCTGGGGCCAACGTCCTGACTTTC. Residues: CASSSGSSGANVLTF.

The chain joins TRBV27 to TRBJ2-7; TRBD2 agrees at 7 bases. The CDR3 is made up of 15 amino acids. V lost 5 bases to trimming and J lost 3 bases; unmatched junction nucleotides: 10. Germline V gives CDR1 MNHEY, CDR2 SMNVEV (reference sequence). CDR3 nucleotides: TGTGCCAGCAGTACCTCGAGAGCGGGGATCTACGAGCAGTACTTC. Residues: CASSTSRAGIYEQYF.

The chain is built from TRBV7-2 and TRBJ2-4, with D unclear. Trimming removed 1 base at V and 0 bases at J, with 7 bases between. Germline V gene sequence: CDR1 SGHTA, CDR2 FQGNSA. The CDR3 has 15 amino acids. The CDR3 loop reads CASSLVLAAKNIQYF. CDR3 nucleotides: TGTGCCAGCAGCTTAGTCTTGGCAGCCAAAAACATTCAGTACTTC.

The chain employs TRBV7-9 and TRBJ2-7; 7 bases are a match to TRBD1. Germline-derived CDR1 and CDR2 are SEHNR and FQNEAQ (reference sequence). J was trimmed by 4 bases and V by 5 bases; bases with no gene match: 8. CDR3 size: 14 residues. CDR3 region: CASSLLQGSYEQYF. The DNA for the CDR3 is TGTGCCAGCAGCCTCCTACAGGGGTCTTACGAGCAGTACTTC.

This clone has just one count. The gene calls are TRBV9 and TRBJ2-2; 9 nucleotides agree with TRBD1. This CDR3 spans 15 amino acids. Trimming removed 3 bases from V and 3 bases from J; junction bases left unmatched: 3. Germline V gene lookup returns CDR1 SGDLS and CDR2 YYNGEE. CDR3 nucleotide sequence: TGTGCCAGCAGCGGGGGGACAGGGTACACCGGGGAGCTGTTTTTT. Translation: CASSGGTGYTGELFF.

V is TRBV25-1 and J is TRBJ2-7, with a possible D match to TRBD1 (5 bases). Trimming removed 5 bases at V and 0 bases at J, with 17 bases between. The germline CDR1 and CDR2 sequences are MGHDK and SYGVNS. CDR3 size: 16 residues. In nucleotides, the CDR3 is TGTGCCAGCAGTTTCTATGGTTCAGGGATCTCCTACGAGCAGTACTTC. Amino acid sequence: CASSFYGSGISYEQYF.

Only one count was recorded for this clone. The chain recombines TRBV27 with TRBJ2-1; D is undetermined. The germline gives CDR1 MNHEY, CDR2 SMNVEV (reference sequence). V lost 3 bases, J lost 4 bases, and 7 bases lay in between. The CDR3 is 13 residues long. Here the CDR3 reads CASSFGRYNEQFF. The CDR3, as DNA: TGTGCCAGCAGTTTTGGCAGGTACAATGAGCAGTTCTTC.

In the case of this clone: This same CDR3 is encoded by further DNA sequences in the sample. The chain uses TRBV7-2 and TRBJ2-2, with D uncertain. The CDR3 covers 14 residues. V gave up 3 bases and J gave up 1 base, with 6 bases separating them. Germline V gene data show CDR1 as SGHTA and CDR2 as FQGNSA. The CDR3 sequence: CASSFGGNTGELFF. The CDR3 DNA sequence: TGTGCCAGCAGCTTTGGTGGGAACACCGGGGAGCTGTTTTTT.

The chain uses TRBV5-1 and TRBJ2-2, with 7 positions matching TRBD1. Germline lookup yields CDR1 SGHRS and CDR2 YFSETQ. J lost 6 bases, V lost 2 bases, and 4 bases had no gene match. There are 14 residues in the CDR3. CDR3 protein: CASSFTGDSGELFF. CDR3 sequence (DNA): TGCGCCAGCAGCTTTACAGGGGATTCCGGGGAGCTGTTTTTT. The variable domain in full, with the rest retrieved from reference TRBV5-1 and TRBJ2-2, is KAGVTQTPRYLIKTRGQQVTLSCSPISGHRSVSWYQQTPGQGLQFLFEYFSETQRNKGNFPGRFSGRQFSNSRSEMNVSTLELGDSALYLCASSFTGDSGELFFGEGSRLTVL.

CDR3 sequence reads: CASSEAPPYEQYF. The CDR3, as DNA: TGCGCCAGCAGTGAGGCCCCCCCCTACGAGCAGTACTTC. V is TRBV10-1 and J is TRBJ2-7; D is unresolved. Germline V lookup: CDR1 WNHNN, CDR2 SYGVQD (reference sequence). Between the trimmed V and J ends, which lost 2 bases and 2 bases, there was a span of 7 bases. CDR3 length equals 13 residues.

The chain combines TRBV18 with TRBJ2-1, with D unclear. V lost 4 bases to trimming and J lost 3 bases, with 13 bases between them. The V gene's germline CDR1 is KGHSH and CDR2 LQKENI. The CDR3 spans 15 residues. CDR3 in DNA: TGTGCCAGCTCACAGTTACAGAAACACTACAATGAGCAGTTCTTC. Its protein product is CASSQLQKHYNEQFF.

V and J are TRBV5-1 and TRBJ2-7, with 9 bases that match TRBD1. The CDR3 totals 14 residues. After removal of 2 bases from V and 4 bases from J, the junction contained 4 bases not matched to a gene. CDR1 SGHRS and CDR2 YFSETQ come from the germline V gene. CDR3 in DNA: TGCGCCAGCAGCTTCGTGGGACAGGGTTACGAGCAGTACTTC. This codes for CASSFVGQGYEQYF.

CDR3 coding DNA: TGCGCCAGCAGTAATGGGGATAATGGCTACACCTTC. This translates into CASSNGDNGYTF. The chain couples TRBV10-1 to TRBJ1-2, with D uncertain. Per germline, CDR1 WNHNN and CDR2 SYGVQD (reference sequence). Trimming stripped 5 bases from V and 6 bases from J, with 10 bases between. This CDR3 is built from 12 residues.

The V gene is TRBV18, the J gene TRBJ1-2; 9 bases are a match to TRBD1. Germline-derived CDR1 and CDR2 are KGHSH and LQKENI. The CDR3 has 15 residues. V gave up 2 bases and J gave up 6 bases; unmatched junction bases: 7. As DNA, the CDR3 is TGTGCCAGCTCACCAATCGCACAGGGGGCTGATGGCTACACCTTC. This encodes CASSPIAQGADGYTF.

J is TRBJ2-6 and V is TRBV7-6, with D hard to call. Per germline, CDR1 SGHVS and CDR2 FNYEAQ. The CDR3 runs 16 residues. V lost 3 bases and J lost 4, with 13 bases in between. CDR3: CASSFSGVGGANVLTF. The CDR3 DNA sequence: TGTGCCAGCAGCTTCTCTGGAGTGGGAGGGGCCAACGTCCTGACTTTC. The entire variable domain, with the rest obtained from reference TRBV7-6 and TRBJ2-6, is as follows: GAGVSQSPRYKVTKRGQDVALRCDPISGHVSLYWYRQALGQGPEFLTYFNYEAQQDKSGLPNDRFSAERPEGSISTLTIQRTEQRDSAMYRCASSFSGVGGANVLTFGAGSRLTVL.

Only one count was recorded for this clone. The V gene is TRBV9, the J gene TRBJ2-7, with 8 positions matching TRBD1. The CDR3 has 15 residues. The germline CDR1 and CDR2 sequences are SGDLS and YYNGEE. The V and J ends lost 0 bases and 3 bases, in that order; junction bases with no gene match: 5. In DNA form, the CDR3 reads TGTGCCAGCAGCGTAGGGACAGGGTTCATCTACGAGCAGTACTTC. Translating gives CASSVGTGFIYEQYF.

The chain recombines TRBV29-1 with TRBJ2-7, with D possibly TRBD2 on 6 matching bases. This CDR3 contains 13 residues. Germline-derived CDR1 and CDR2 are SQVTM and ANQGSEA. Trimming left V 4 bases short and J 3 bases short, with 13 bases between. CDR3 residues: CSVVSGVIYEQYF. CDR3 nucleotide sequence: TGCAGCGTTGTCTCGGGAGTTATCTACGAGCAGTACTTC.

The chain carries TRBV4-1 and TRBJ1-5, with a tentative D call TRBD1 (5 bases). Per the germline V gene, CDR1 is MGHRA and CDR2 is YSYEKL. The V gene lost 0 bases and the J gene lost 1 base, with 7 bases spanning the gap. This CDR3 contains 15 residues. The CDR3 DNA follows: TGCGCCAGCAGCCAAGATAGGGACAGCAATCAGCCCCAGCATTTT. This gives the protein CASSQDRDSNQPQHF.